A single sample is the source of the 16 T cell receptor beta chains below, sequenced in a study of T cell responses to AZD1222 COVID-19 vaccine. Sequencing was performed with immunoSEQ multiplex PCR; in TCRdb, only in-frame clones are kept and a portion is missing. Here the sample spans about 110,000 clones, roughly 86% being singletons. Specimen: peripheral blood, collected on day 0 of AZD1222 vaccination. The receptors derive from an adult in good health.

This rearrangement joins TRBV6-4 to TRBJ2-5; possibly TRBD1 for D (5 bases). The CDR3 extends over 13 amino acids. Trimming took 3 bases from V and 5 from J, leaving 10 bases between them. CDR1 is MRHNA, CDR2 SNTAGT, per germline. The CDR3, as DNA: TGTGCCAGCAGTGAGCAGGGTGGGGAGACCCAGTACTTC. It codes for CASSEQGGETQYF.

This chain uses TRBV5-1 with TRBJ2-7; D remains unclear. CDR3 size: 15 residues. The ends were cut back, 4 bases at V and 2 bases at J, with 16 bases in the middle. CDR1 is SGHRS and CDR2 is YFSETQ in the germline V gene. The CDR3 DNA reads as TGCGCCAGCAGCCTAATCATAGGTTATACCTACGAGCAGTACTTC. Amino acids: CASSLIIGYTYEQYF.

In nucleotides, the CDR3 is TGTGCCAGCAGCTTGGGACAGCATCAGCCCCAGCATTTT. Amino acid sequence: CASSLGQHQPQHF. The genes are TRBV5-6 and TRBJ1-5, with D possibly being TRBD1 (5 bases). CDR3 length: 13 amino acids. Trimming left V 0 bases short and J 5 bases short, with 6 bases between. The germline CDR1 and CDR2 sequences are SGHDT and YYEEEE.

In DNA, the CDR3 is TGCGCCAGCAGCCAAGCGACAGGGGTCGACGAGCAGTACTTC. Amino acid sequence: CASSQATGVDEQYF. This rearrangement joins TRBV5-1 to TRBJ2-7; 8 bases agree with TRBD1. This CDR3 region has 14 residues. The germline gives CDR1 SGHRS, CDR2 YFSETQ. The junction had 8 bases not matched to a gene; V was cut back by 4 bases and J by 5 bases.

J is TRBJ2-2 and V is TRBV18; the D is unclear. Germline lookup yields CDR1 KGHSH and CDR2 LQKENI. This CDR3 has 14 amino acids. With 8 bases removed from V and 5 bases from J, the gap between germline ends came to 15 bases. CDR3 sequence reads: CASKRTVGTGELFF. The CDR3 DNA reads TGTGCCAGCAAGAGGACGGTCGGGACCGGGGAGCTGTTTTTT.

The chain links TRBV14 to TRBJ2-6; D possibly corresponds to TRBD2 (5 bases). This CDR3 spans 15 amino acids. Trimming stripped 1 base from V and 1 base from J, with 5 bases between. The V gene's germline CDR1 is SGHDN and CDR2 FVKESK. In DNA form, the CDR3 reads TGTGCCAGCAGCCAAGGCGGGTCTGGGGCCAACGTCCTGACTTTC. Translating gives CASSQGGSGANVLTF.

The chain employs TRBV20-1 and TRBJ2-1, with D possibly called TRBD1 or TRBD2 (5 bases each). This CDR3 region has 11 residues. Trimming took 6 bases from V and 7 from J, leaving 10 bases between them. Germline CDR1 is DFQATT and CDR2 is SNEGSKA (reference sequence). This chain's CDR3 is CSAGDGNEQFF. The CDR3 coding sequence is TGCAGTGCCGGGGACGGAAATGAGCAGTTCTTC.

The chain couples TRBV9 to TRBJ2-5; maybe TRBD1 (5 bases). The germline gives CDR1 SGDLS, CDR2 YYNGEE. The CDR3 loop spans 12 amino acids. Trimming pared 2 bases from V and 3 bases from J, leaving 5 bases between. The CDR3 spells CASSVREETQYF. In nucleotides, the CDR3 is TGTGCCAGCAGCGTCAGGGAAGAGACCCAGTACTTC.

This rearrangement joins TRBV6-4 to TRBJ2-1; 7 bases are shared with TRBD2. The junction had 13 bases not matched to a gene; V was cut back by 4 bases and J by 10 bases. The V gene's germline CDR1 is MRHNA and CDR2 SNTAGT. This CDR3 has 15 amino acids. Written as DNA, the CDR3 is TGTGCCAGCAGTGGTATTAGCGGGCGTCATAGGGAGCAGTTCTTC. Amino acid sequence: CASSGISGRHREQFF.

This chain uses TRBV3-1 (or the pseudogene TRBV3-2) with TRBJ2-1; the D gene is possibly TRBD2 (7 bases). V was pared by 7 bases and J by 9 bases, with 19 bases between. Germline CDR1 LGHDT, CDR2 YNNKEL (reference sequence). The CDR3 is made up of 14 amino acids. CDR3 residues: CASTLSGGAAEQFF. The DNA for the CDR3 is TGTGCCAGCACCCTTAGTGGGGGGGCTGCTGAGCAGTTCTTC.

This sequence joins TRBV4-2 and TRBJ1-4; TRBD1 aligns across 8 bases. The trim removed 4 bases at V and 8 bases at J, leaving 6 bases unmatched. Per germline, CDR1 LGHNA and CDR2 YNFKEQ. This CDR3 is 14 amino acids long. The CDR3 loop is CASSPDRAGEKLFF. DNA of the CDR3: TGTGCCAGCAGCCCGGACAGGGCCGGGGAAAAACTGTTTTTT.

This chain uses TRBV28 with TRBJ1-6, with D maybe TRBD1 (6 bases). From germline, CDR1 is MDHEN and CDR2 SYDVKM. Trimming stripped 5 bases from V and 2 bases from J, with 10 bases between. The CDR3 extends over 15 amino acids. CDR3 sequence: CASSGGHPYNSPLHF. For the CDR3, the DNA is TGTGCCAGCAGTGGGGGCCACCCCTATAATTCACCCCTCCACTTT.

The chain employs TRBV5-1 and TRBJ2-3; TRBD2 might be the D (5 bases). Germline CDR1 reads SGHRS; CDR2 reads YFSETQ. This CDR3 is built from 17 residues. The V gene lost 6 bases and the J gene lost 2 bases, with 22 bases spanning the gap. The CDR3 region is CASTRLGISSYTDTQYF. CDR3 coding DNA: TGCGCCAGCACCAGACTCGGGATTAGCAGCTACACAGATACGCAGTATTTT.

This chain links TRBV5-1 with TRBJ1-2; unclear D gene. V gave up 0 bases and J gave up 5 bases, with 14 bases separating them. The CDR3 extends over 15 amino acids. CDR1 and CDR2 from the germline V gene are SGHRS and YFSETQ. This CDR3 is CASSLAVDQTYGYTF. CDR3 nucleotides: TGCGCCAGCAGCTTGGCCGTAGACCAAACTTATGGCTACACCTTC.

In this sample, this clone turned up once. This chain joins TRBV5-1 and TRBJ1-2; the D gene is possibly TRBD1 (5 bases). Germline CDR1 reads SGHRS; CDR2 reads YFSETQ. Deletions cut 2 bases from V and 6 bases from J, with 14 bases between. This CDR3 is built from 14 residues. The CDR3 loop is CASSFIDRGDGYTF. In DNA form, the CDR3 reads TGCGCCAGCAGCTTCATCGACCGGGGCGATGGCTACACCTTC.

J is TRBJ1-1 and V is TRBV7-9; 7 positions match TRBD1. Germline trimming cut 0 bases from V and 1 base from J; bases unmatched to any gene: 5. This CDR3 has 16 residues. Germline CDR1 SEHNR, CDR2 FQNEAQ (reference sequence). CDR3 in DNA: TGTGCCAGCAGCTTAGCGGGACAGCTATCGAACACTGAAGCTTTCTTT. This gives the protein CASSLAGQLSNTEAFF.